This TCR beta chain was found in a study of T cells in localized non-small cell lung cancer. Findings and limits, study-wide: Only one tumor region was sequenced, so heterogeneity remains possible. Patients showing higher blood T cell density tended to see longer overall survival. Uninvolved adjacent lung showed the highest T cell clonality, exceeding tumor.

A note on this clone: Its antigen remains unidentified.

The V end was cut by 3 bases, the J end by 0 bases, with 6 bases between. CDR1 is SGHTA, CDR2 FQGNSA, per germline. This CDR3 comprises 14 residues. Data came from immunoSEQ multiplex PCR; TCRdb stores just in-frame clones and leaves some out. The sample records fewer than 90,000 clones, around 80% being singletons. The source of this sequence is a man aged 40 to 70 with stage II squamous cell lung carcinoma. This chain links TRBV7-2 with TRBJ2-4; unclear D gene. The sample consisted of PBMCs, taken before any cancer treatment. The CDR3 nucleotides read TGTGCCAGCAGCTTGGCTTTAGCCAAAAACATTCAGTACTTC. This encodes CASSLALAKNIQYF.